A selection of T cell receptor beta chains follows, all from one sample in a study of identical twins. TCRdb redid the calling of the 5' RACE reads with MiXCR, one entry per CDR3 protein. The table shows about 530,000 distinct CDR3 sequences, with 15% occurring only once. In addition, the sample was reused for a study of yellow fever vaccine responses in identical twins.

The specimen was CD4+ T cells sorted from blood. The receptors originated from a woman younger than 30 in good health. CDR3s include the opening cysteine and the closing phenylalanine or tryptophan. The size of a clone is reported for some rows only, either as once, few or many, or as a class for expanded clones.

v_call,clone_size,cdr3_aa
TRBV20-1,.,CSAPKGLAGSTDTQYF
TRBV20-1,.,CSAPGVGTDTQYF
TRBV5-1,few,CASSLGPLAGANNEQFF
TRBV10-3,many,CAIRDRDLDGYTF
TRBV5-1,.,CASRVGDRNNEQFF
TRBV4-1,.,CASSRSPGESYNEQFF
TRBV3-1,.,CASRTPSPYEQYF
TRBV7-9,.,CASSWRLARQQETQYF
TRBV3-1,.,CASSQDPGIYNEQFF
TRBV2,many,CASIRSLAGSYGYTF
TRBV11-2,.,CASSLEGQVRTDTQYF
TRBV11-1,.,CASSRTGKSSGRETDTQYF
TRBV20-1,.,CSAPGQGHNNEQFF
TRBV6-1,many,CASRGLAIAFTDTQYF
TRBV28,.,CASSLISAVYEQYF
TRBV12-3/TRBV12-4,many,CASSLGLNEQFF
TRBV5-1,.,CASSMGLGPATQYF
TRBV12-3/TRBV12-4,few,CASSSRLAASTDTQYF
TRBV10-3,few,CAIRANEGNQPQHF
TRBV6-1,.,CASSKTGVNTEAFF
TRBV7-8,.,CASSLREGFGRVENTGELFF
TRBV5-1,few,CASSQGEYTYNEQFF
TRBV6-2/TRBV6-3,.,CASRIAGTVAVHEQYF
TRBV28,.,CASSEPRASDTGELFF
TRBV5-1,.,CASSLSGGFRSPLHF
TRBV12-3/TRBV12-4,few,CASSSAASGLGETQYF
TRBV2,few,CASSPFSGTDTQYF
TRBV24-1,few,CATSPGHPGLPTYEQYF
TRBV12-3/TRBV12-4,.,CASNSDRNNSPLHF
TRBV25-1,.,CASSVDRTDTQYF
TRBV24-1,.,CATSAIGASGSPNEQFF
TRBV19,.,CASSRTSSGGPTGELFF
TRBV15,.,CATSRDRGLAGAGELFF
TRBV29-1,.,CSQGGGYNEQFF
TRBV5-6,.,CASSRDRNNEQFF
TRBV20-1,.,CSARSAVTASGNEQYF
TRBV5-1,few,CASSPSRRYEQYF
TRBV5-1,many,CASSPGQGVDGYTF
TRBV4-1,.,CASSQGQINEQYF
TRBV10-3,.,CAISERDNEQFF
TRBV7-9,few,CASSLTGLAYTQYF
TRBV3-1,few,CASSQEWEQFF
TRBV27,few,CASSLSGTSWDTQYF
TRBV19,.,CASSWTRTGGSSSGANVLTF
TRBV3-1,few,CASSPVGTGGGEQYF
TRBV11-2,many,CASSPRDRPNTGELFF
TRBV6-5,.,CASSYSPSRRGLSTDTQYF
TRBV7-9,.,CASSLGQANLGDTQYF
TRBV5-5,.,CASSTKGQIQETQYF